This entry lists 24 T cell receptor beta chains sequenced from one sample in a study of identical twins. TCRdb processed the 5' RACE reads anew with MiXCR; each CDR3 protein has one entry. Here the sample spans around 1.7 million distinct CDR3 sequences, roughly 35% being singletons. Specimen: cord blood. The receptors shown here come from a newborn girl in good health.

This clonotype appeared a few times. The chain couples TRBV28 to TRBJ2-3, with no clear D. In germline, CDR1 is MDHEN, CDR2 SYDVKM. Trimming left V 4 bases short and J 0 bases short, with 11 bases between. CDR3 length equals 15 residues. The CDR3 coding sequence is TGTGCCAGCAGTTATGAAGCCCCTAGCACAGATACGCAGTATTTT. Its translation: CASSYEAPSTDTQYF. The whole variable domain, filled in from reference TRBV28 and TRBJ2-3, reads DVKVTQSSRYLVKRTGEKVFLECVQDMDHENMFWYRQDPGLGLRLIYFSYDVKMKEKGDIPEGYSVSREKKERFSLILESASTNQTSMYLCASSYEAPSTDTQYFGPGTRLTVL.

The CDR3 sequence: CATSDLAQESTYNEQFF. CDR3 sequence (DNA): TGTGCCACCAGTGATTTGGCACAGGAGAGTACCTACAATGAGCAGTTCTTC. The rearrangement uses TRBV24-1 and TRBJ2-1; TRBD1 is a possible D gene (5 bases). V was shortened by 0 bases and J by 2 bases, with 13 bases between the two germline ends. This CDR3 has 17 residues. Germline V gives CDR1 KGHDR, CDR2 SFDVKD.

This clonotype was counted only a few times. The gene calls are TRBV7-2 and TRBJ1-2, with TRBD1 matching over 7 bases. CDR3 length equals 13 residues. V dropped 2 bases and J dropped 10; count of bases not matched to a gene: 7. Germline V gives CDR1 SGHTA, CDR2 FQGNSA. The CDR3 here is CASSLTRQGVYTF. DNA of the CDR3: TGTGCCAGCAGCTTAACCCGACAGGGTGTCTACACCTTC.

This clonotype appeared a few times. This chain links TRBV10-3 with TRBJ2-7, with 9 bases that match TRBD2. The CDR3 has 15 residues. The J segment lost 1 base and the V segment lost 3 bases, leaving 4 bases of the junction unmatched. The germline gives CDR1 ENHRY, CDR2 SYGVKD. CDR3 bases: TGTGCCATCAGTGACAGACTAGCGGCGTCCTACGAGCAGTACTTC. It yields the protein CAISDRLAASYEQYF.

Only a few counts were recorded for this clonotype. The DNA of the CDR3 is TGCAGTGCTAGAGATAGGTGGAGATGGGAGCAGTACTTC. Protein: CSARDRWRWEQYF. The chain recombines TRBV20-1 with TRBJ2-7; no reliable D call. This CDR3 contains 13 residues. Trimming left V 0 bases short and J 7 bases short, with 13 bases between. Germline V gene data show CDR1 as DFQATT and CDR2 as SNEGSKA (reference sequence).

The rearrangement uses TRBV6-6 and TRBJ1-1, with 9 bases fitting TRBD1. V shed 7 bases and J 1 base; nucleotides not matched to a gene: 7. The CDR3 runs to 15 residues. CDR1 is MNHNY, CDR2 SVGAGI, per germline (reference sequence). CDR3 nucleotides: TGTGCCAGCACCCTCGGGACAGGGTCGAACACTGAAGCTTTCTTT. Amino acids: CASTLGTGSNTEAFF.

About this clonotype: The junction and the germline gene differ at one end; a read error may be behind it. The rearrangement joins TRBV7-2 to TRBJ2-1, with 7 bases aligning to TRBD2. The germline gives CDR1 SGHTA, CDR2 FQGNSA. This CDR3 comprises 14 residues. This CDR3 is CASSPKGLRNERFF. CDR3 sequence (DNA): TGTGCCAGCAGTCCTAAGGGACTAAGAAATGAGCGGTTCTTC.

This clonotype was detected a few times. The chain employs TRBV7-2 and TRBJ2-1; possibly TRBD2 for D (5 bases). The germline CDR1 and CDR2 sequences are SGHTA and FQGNSA. Trimming took 1 base from V and 6 from J, leaving 16 bases between them. The CDR3 totals 16 residues. The CDR3: CASSLVGSPGGNEQFF. The CDR3 DNA sequence: TGTGCCAGCAGCTTAGTTGGGAGTCCAGGAGGCAATGAGCAGTTCTTC.

This chain links TRBV7-2 with TRBJ2-5, with 10 bases aligning to TRBD2. Matching the DNA end better, TRBJ2-7 makes the J call doubtful. Germline V gene lookup returns CDR1 SGHTA and CDR2 FQGNSA. The CDR3 has 17 residues. The CDR3 here is CASSLPIPSGSYYEQYF. The CDR3 DNA sequence: TGTGCCAGCAGCCTTCCCATACCTAGCGGGAGCTATTACGAGCAGTACTTC.

The chain uses TRBV20-1 and TRBJ1-6; D uncertain. V dropped 3 bases and J dropped 7 bases, with 7 bases sitting between them. The CDR3 is 12 amino acids. Germline V lookup: CDR1 DFQATT, CDR2 SNEGSKA (reference sequence). The CDR3 bases are TGCAGTGCTAGTGAGGCAAATTCACCCCTCCACTTT. It encodes CSASEANSPLHF.

To note about this clonotype: This may arise from a read error, as a much more abundant clone is one base away. The chain recombines TRBV25-1 with TRBJ2-5, with a possible D match to TRBD1 (5 bases). The CDR3 runs 14 residues. The ends were cut back, 7 bases at V and 11 bases at J, with 23 bases in the middle. CDR1 MGHDK and CDR2 SYGVNS come from the germline V gene. The CDR3 loop is CASTGQASYNEQYF. Written as DNA, the CDR3 is TGTGCCAGCACAGGGCAGGCGTCCTACAATGAGCAGTACTTC.

This sequence joins TRBV12-3 or TRBV12-4 and TRBJ2-3, with D unresolved. V was cut by 5 bases and J by 4 bases, with 13 bases left in between. The CDR3 runs 14 residues. Here the CDR3 reads CASSHYNPSDTQYF. Written as DNA, the CDR3 is TGTGCCAGCAGTCATTACAATCCCTCAGATACGCAGTATTTT.

The V gene is TRBV24-1, the J gene TRBJ2-7; possible D gene TRBD1, 6 bases. The CDR3 runs to 15 residues. Between the trimmed V and J ends, which lost 6 bases and 5 bases, there was a span of 19 bases. The germline V gene has CDR1 KGHDR and CDR2 SFDVKD. The CDR3 protein is CATSNRTVWENEQYF. The CDR3 bases are TGTGCCACCAGTAACCGGACAGTTTGGGAAAACGAGCAGTACTTC.

The sample holds a few counts of this clonotype. This chain connects TRBV4-1 to TRBJ2-3; tentative D call: TRBD2 (7 bases). This CDR3 is 19 amino acids long. The V end lost 0 bases, the J end lost 1 base, and 20 bases lay between the germline ends. Germline loops: CDR1 MGHRA, CDR2 YSYEKL. The CDR3 region has the DNA TGCGCCAGCAGCCAAGACCTTACTAGGGGGGGTATAGGCACAGATACGCAGTATTTT. Translated: CASSQDLTRGGIGTDTQYF.

The rearrangement joins TRBV28 to TRBJ2-7, with D possibly matching TRBD1 (6 bases). Germline loops: CDR1 MDHEN, CDR2 SYDVKM. This CDR3 comprises 15 residues. With 0 bases removed from V and 2 bases from J, the gap between germline ends came to 11 bases. The CDR3 bases are TGTGCCAGCAGTTTATGGGACAGCGTTGCCTACGAGCAGTACTTC. This codes for CASSLWDSVAYEQYF.

V usage is TRBV20-1 and J usage is TRBJ2-7; 7 bases are a match to TRBD2. V was pared by 4 bases and J by 4 bases, with 7 bases of the junction left unmatched. Germline V gene sequence: CDR1 DFQATT, CDR2 SNEGSKA (reference sequence). The CDR3 is 13 amino acids. The DNA for the CDR3 is TGCAGTGCTATGTCGCGGGAGAGGTACGAGCAGTACTTC. The encoded protein is CSAMSRERYEQYF.

This clonotype turned up a few times. This sequence joins TRBV5-1 and TRBJ2-5; 7 bases are a match to TRBD2. CDR1 and CDR2 (germline): SGHRS, YFSETQ. The CDR3 spans 15 residues. V dropped 0 bases and J dropped 5; count of bases not matched to a gene: 7. CDR3 DNA sequence: TGCGCCAGCAGCTTGGAAAGCGGGGCGAGGGAGACCCAGTACTTC. Its translation is CASSLESGARETQYF. Complete variable domain (other parts from reference TRBV5-1 and TRBJ2-5): KAGVTQTPRYLIKTRGQQVTLSCSPISGHRSVSWYQQTPGQGLQFLFEYFSETQRNKGNFPGRFSGRQFSNSRSEMNVSTLELGDSALYLCASSLESGARETQYFGPGTRLLVL.

The chain joins TRBV9 to TRBJ2-2, with 9 bases identical to TRBD2. This CDR3 is 20 amino acids long. Germline V lookup: CDR1 SGDLS, CDR2 YYNGEE. Trimming cost V 4 bases and J 1 base; bases outside gene matches: 17. The CDR3 nucleotides read TGTGCCAGCAGCCCCCGGACTAGCGCGAGAGCCCCGGAGAACACCGGGGAGCTGTTTTTT. As protein: CASSPRTSARAPENTGELFF.

The chain links TRBV6-6 to TRBJ2-2; TRBD1 agrees at 10 bases. This CDR3 region has 15 residues. With 7 bases clipped from V and 3 bases from J, the junction kept 5 bases outside the gene matches. From germline, CDR1 is MNHNY and CDR2 SVGAGI (reference sequence). This chain's CDR3 is CASTRQGADTGELFF. CDR3 nucleotide sequence: TGTGCCAGCACCCGACAGGGGGCGGACACCGGGGAGCTGTTTTTT.

Of note for this clonotype: A much larger clone lies one base from this, so it may be a read error. This chain connects TRBV29-1 to TRBJ2-4; no clear D. The J call may be wrong; the DNA end is better matched by TRBJ2-7. The CDR3 loop spans 13 amino acids. The V gene's germline CDR1 is SQVTM and CDR2 ANQGSEA. CDR3 in amino acids: CSVVGRTSCEQYF. CDR3 in DNA: TGCAGCGTTGTAGGGCGGACCTCCTGCGAGCAGTACTTC.

This clonotype has just a few counts. The chain combines TRBV7-8 with TRBJ2-7, with 8 bases identical to TRBD1. CDR3 size: 16 residues. Germline assignment: CDR1 SGHVS and CDR2 FQNEAQ. V dropped 2 bases and J dropped 2; count of bases not matched to a gene: 8. The CDR3 region has the DNA TGTGCCAGCAGCTTAAAGCCTGGACAGGGCCCCTACGAGCAGTACTTC. It yields the protein CASSLKPGQGPYEQYF. The full variable domain, rest sourced from reference TRBV7-8 and TRBJ2-7, is GAGVSQSPRYKVAKRGQDVALRCDPISGHVSLFWYQQALGQGPEFLTYFQNEAQLDKSGLPSDRFFAERPEGSVSTLKIQRTQQEDSAVYLCASSLKPGQGPYEQYFGPGTRLTVT.

This clonotype was seen a few times. This sequence joins TRBV28 and TRBJ2-3; TRBD1 is a possible D gene (5 bases). The V gene's germline CDR1 is MDHEN and CDR2 SYDVKM. Trimming cost V 6 bases and J 6 bases, with 13 bases left between them. This CDR3 contains 13 residues. CDR3 coding DNA: TGTGCCAGCAGAACAAGATGGGGCGATACGCAGTATTTT. Residues: CASRTRWGDTQYF.

The V call is TRBV21-1, the J call TRBJ2-1; the tabulated D call, TRBD2, remains unverified against the DNA. TRBV21-1 is termed a pseudogene. The CDR3 totals 14 residues. The CDR3 bases are TGTGCCGGCAGCAACTGGGGACTAGCCAATGAGCAGTTCTTC. It encodes CAGSNWGLANEQFF.

This clonotype has a handful of counts. The V call is TRBV20-1, the J call TRBJ2-7; D gene uncertain. The V gene's germline CDR1 is DFQATT and CDR2 SNEGSKA (reference sequence). The CDR3 runs 11 residues. The V gene lost 8 bases and the J gene lost 0 bases, with 8 bases spanning the gap. CDR3 nucleotide sequence: TGCAGTTACGTGGGCTCCTACGAGCAGTACTTC. Its translation is CSYVGSYEQYF.